The 2 T cell receptor beta chains presented below share a single source sample, sequenced in a study of metastatic and nonmetastatic thyroid tumors. Patients had received no treatment of any kind before thyroid surgery. With MiXCR, TCRdb reprocessed the PCR reads. This table has over 8,500 clones, about a third appearing once. What was sequenced was adjacent normal tissue. Receptor source: a female donor with papillary thyroid cancer or a benign thyroid nodule (not recorded which). Some clones in this sample may be carry-over from other donors' samples.

The chain employs TRBV20-1 and TRBJ2-1; 7 positions agree with TRBD2. The germline V gene has CDR1 DFQATT and CDR2 SNEGSKA (reference sequence). The CDR3 is 16 amino acids. V trimming: 0 bases; J trimming: 3 bases; junction bases outside the gene matches: 8. CDR3 amino acids: CSARDGKREDYNEQFF. In DNA, the CDR3 is TGCAGTGCTAGAGATGGGAAGCGGGAAGACTACAATGAGCAGTTCTTC.

The rearrangement joins TRBV6-5 to TRBJ2-1; TRBD2 matches 10 bases. The CDR3 has 18 residues. The ends lost 8 bases at V and 8 bases at J; junction bases unmatched: 21. Germline CDR1 and CDR2: MNHEY and SVGAGI. The CDR3 nucleotides are TGTGCCAGCGGTAACCCAGCGGGAGGGCCGCGGTTGATCGATGAGCAGTTCTTC. Residues: CASGNPAGGPRLIDEQFF.